These 28 T cell receptor beta chains share one sample of origin, sequenced in a study of blood T cell repertoires in COVID-19. Libraries were prepared by immunoSEQ multiplex PCR; TCRdb keeps only in-frame clonotypes and omits some of them. Here the sample spans about 140,000 clones, about 74% being singletons. The sample was peripheral blood. These receptors were taken from a man in his fifties or sixties with acute or convalescent COVID-19.

V gene TRBV19 combines with J gene TRBJ2-1; TRBD2 aligns across 7 bases. Germline V gene sequence: CDR1 LNHDA, CDR2 SQIVND (reference sequence). V lost 5 bases and J lost 0; bases outside the gene matches: 10. This CDR3 contains 17 residues. The CDR3 sequence is CASSQRRGTSSYNEQFF. DNA of the CDR3: TGTGCCAGTAGTCAAAGGCGGGGGACCAGCTCCTACAATGAGCAGTTCTTC. Looking up the rest from reference TRBV19 and TRBJ2-1 gives the full variable domain: DGGITQSPKYLFRKEGQNVTLSCEQNLNHDAMYWYRQDPGQGLRLIYYSQIVNDFQKGDIAEGYSVSREKKESFPLTVTSAQKNPTAFYLCASSQRRGTSSYNEQFFGPGTRLTVL.

The chain is built from TRBV5-8 and TRBJ1-1; no firm D call. The CDR3 runs to 11 residues. Germline V lookup: CDR1 SGHTS, CDR2 YDEGEE. Trimming shortened V by 6 bases and J by 3 bases, and 6 bases separated the two germline ends. The CDR3 bases are TGTGCCAGCACTCTTTACACTGAAGCTTTCTTT. As protein: CASTLYTEAFF. Together with reference TRBV5-8 and TRBJ1-1, the CDR3 gives the full variable domain: EAGVTQSPTHLIKTRGQQATLRCSPISGHTSVYWYQQALGLGLQFLLWYDEGEERNRGNFPPRFSGRQFPNYSSELNVNALELEDSALYLCASTLYTEAFFGQGTRLTVV.

This chain links TRBV7-3 with TRBJ2-5, with 7 bases lining up with TRBD1. V gave up 4 bases and J gave up 5 bases; unmatched junction bases: 19. The CDR3 totals 18 residues. The germline CDR1 and CDR2 sequences are SGHTA and FQGTGA. The CDR3 DNA reads as TGTGCCAGCAGCTCCCGCCCGAGTCGGAGACAGGGCAGGGAGACCCAGTACTTC. It translates to CASSSRPSRRQGRETQYF.

This clone was counted a few times. The chain links TRBV10-3 to TRBJ2-3, with a possible D match to TRBD1 (6 bases). The ends were cut back, 5 bases at V and 1 base at J, with 19 bases in the middle. This CDR3 comprises 17 residues. CDR1 and CDR2 (germline): ENHRY, SYGVKD. The CDR3 DNA reads TGTGCCATCAGTTCTTCTCACCCAGGGGTCCGCACAGATACGCAGTATTTT. It translates to CAISSSHPGVRTDTQYF.

The chain combines TRBV7-9 with TRBJ2-7, with 9 nucleotides matching TRBD1. The CDR3 contains 14 residues. The V segment lost 6 bases and the J segment 0 bases; nucleotides outside the gene matches: 3. CDR1 is SEHNR, CDR2 FQNEAQ, per germline (reference sequence). CDR3 nucleotides: TGTGCCAGCAGACGGACAGGGGTCTCCTACGAGCAGTACTTC. Translated, it gives CASRRTGVSYEQYF.

V gene TRBV18 combines with J gene TRBJ1-4; possibly TRBD1 for D (6 bases). The ends were cut back, 3 bases at V and 3 bases at J, with 8 bases in the middle. This CDR3 region has 14 residues. The V gene's germline CDR1 is KGHSH and CDR2 LQKENI. The CDR3 bases are TGTGCCAGCTCACCCAGGGGTCCTAATGAAAAACTGTTTTTT. Encoded protein: CASSPRGPNEKLFF.

This clone has only one observation. The V call is TRBV9, the J call TRBJ2-7, with TRBD2 identical over 11 bases. V trimming: 0 bases; J trimming: 3 bases; junction bases outside the gene matches: 2. CDR3 length: 15 residues. The V gene's germline CDR1 is SGDLS and CDR2 YYNGEE. CDR3 protein: CASSVGSGGVYEQYF. The DNA for the CDR3 is TGTGCCAGCAGCGTAGGTAGCGGGGGGGTCTACGAGCAGTACTTC.

The chain uses TRBV7-9 and TRBJ2-5; TRBD1 aligns across 12 bases. The CDR3 covers 15 residues. Germline CDR1 and CDR2: SEHNR and FQNEAQ (reference sequence). Trimming removed 4 bases from V and 1 base from J; junction bases left unmatched: 1. CDR3 sequence (DNA): TGTGCCAGCAGCTGGGGACAGGGGGCCCAAGAGACCCAGTACTTC. The encoded protein is CASSWGQGAQETQYF.

This chain joins TRBV5-1 and TRBJ1-4; D gene ambiguous. V gave up 0 bases and J gave up 4 bases, with 7 bases separating them. This CDR3 spans 14 amino acids. CDR1 is SGHRS and CDR2 is YFSETQ in the germline V gene. This CDR3 is CASSLVTGNEKLFF. DNA for the CDR3: TGCGCCAGCAGCTTGGTTACGGGTAATGAAAAACTGTTTTTT.

The rearrangement uses TRBV6-5 and TRBJ1-5; D unresolved. Trimming removed 4 bases at V and 11 bases at J, with 15 bases between. Germline assignment: CDR1 MNHEY and CDR2 SVGAGI. CDR3 length: 13 residues. DNA of the CDR3: TGTGCCAGCAGTTTGACACCCAGTAAGTCCCAGCATTTT. It translates to CASSLTPSKSQHF.

The genes are TRBV5-1 and TRBJ1-1, with 8 nucleotides matching TRBD1. This CDR3 region has 15 residues. The V gene end was trimmed by 3 bases and the J gene end by 0 bases; junction bases not matched to a gene: 4. Germline-derived CDR1 and CDR2 are SGHRS and YFSETQ. CDR3 in amino acids: CASSSTGDVNTEAFF. The CDR3 DNA is TGCGCCAGCAGCTCGACAGGGGACGTGAACACTGAAGCTTTCTTT. Based on the CDR3 plus reference TRBV5-1 and TRBJ1-1, the full variable domain is KAGVTQTPRYLIKTRGQQVTLSCSPISGHRSVSWYQQTPGQGLQFLFEYFSETQRNKGNFPGRFSGRQFSNSRSEMNVSTLELGDSALYLCASSSTGDVNTEAFFGQGTRLTVV.

This clone was found once. Other DNA sequences of this sample code for an identical CDR3. This rearrangement joins TRBV5-5 to TRBJ1-2, with TRBD1 as a possible D gene (6 bases). The CDR3 has 14 amino acids. Germline CDR1 reads SGHKS; CDR2 reads YYEKEE (reference sequence). V gave up 0 bases and J gave up 2 bases, with 8 bases separating them. The CDR3 reads CASSLDRANYGYTF. For the CDR3, the DNA is TGTGCCAGCAGCTTGGACAGGGCCAACTATGGCTACACCTTC.

The chain joins TRBV28 to TRBJ2-1; 10 bases fit TRBD2. CDR1 MDHEN and CDR2 SYDVKM come from the germline V gene. The trim removed 5 bases at V and 1 base at J, leaving 2 bases unmatched. CDR3 length: 15 amino acids. CDR3 sequence: CASSQTSGSYNEQFF. CDR3 sequence (DNA): TGTGCCAGCAGTCAGACTAGCGGGTCCTACAATGAGCAGTTCTTC. Full variable domain (rest looked up from reference TRBV28 and TRBJ2-1): DVKVTQSSRYLVKRTGEKVFLECVQDMDHENMFWYRQDPGLGLRLIYFSYDVKMKEKGDIPEGYSVSREKKERFSLILESASTNQTSMYLCASSQTSGSYNEQFFGPGTRLTVL.

This clone was detected a few times. This chain links TRBV30 with TRBJ1-2; 8 nucleotides match TRBD1. The J segment lost 3 bases and the V segment lost 6 bases, leaving 18 bases of the junction unmatched. Germline-derived CDR1 and CDR2 are GTSNPN and SVGIG (reference sequence). This CDR3 has 17 amino acids. The CDR3: CACMDRALSQYYYGYTF. CDR3 nucleotide sequence: TGTGCCTGCATGGACAGGGCGTTGTCGCAATACTACTATGGCTACACCTTC.

V and J are TRBV2 and TRBJ2-2; D is possibly TRBD2 (5 bases). Germline CDR1 reads SNHLY; CDR2 reads FYNNEI. The CDR3 is 13 amino acids. Trimming took 8 bases from V and 4 from J, leaving 11 bases between them. CDR3 sequence reads: CASSMGSTGELFF. In DNA form, the CDR3 reads TGTGCCAGCTCAATGGGGAGCACCGGGGAGCTGTTTTTT.

This chain joins TRBV5-6 and TRBJ2-3, with unresolved D. The CDR3 spans 12 residues. Germline V gene lookup returns CDR1 SGHDT and CDR2 YYEEEE. Trimming shortened V by 3 bases and J by 2 bases, and 4 bases separated the two germline ends. The chain's CDR3 is CASSSYTDTQYF. The DNA of the CDR3 is TGTGCCAGCAGCTCCTACACAGATACGCAGTATTTT.

The rearrangement uses TRBV30 and TRBJ1-5; D is unclear. Trimming removed 2 bases at V and 4 bases at J, with 12 bases between. This CDR3 is built from 14 residues. Germline lookup yields CDR1 GTSNPN and CDR2 SVGIG (reference sequence). The CDR3, as DNA: TGTGCCTGGAGTTCTCACGGAGGGAATCAGCCCCAGCATTTT. Residues: CAWSSHGGNQPQHF.

This clone was recorded once. This chain connects TRBV5-4 to TRBJ2-3; TRBD2 matches 13 bases. This CDR3 contains 17 residues. Looked up from germline, CDR1 is SGHNT and CDR2 is YYREEE (reference sequence). The J segment lost 6 bases and the V segment lost 4 bases, leaving 11 bases of the junction unmatched. CDR3 DNA: TGTGCCAGCAGCACTAGAACTAGCGGGGGGGCAGGGGATACGCAGTATTTT. Protein: CASSTRTSGGAGDTQYF. The variable domain in full, with the rest retrieved from reference TRBV5-4 and TRBJ2-3, is ETGVTQSPTHLIKTRGQQVTLRCSSQSGHNTVSWYQQALGQGPQFIFQYYREEENGRGNFPPRFSGLQFPNYSSELNVNALELDDSALYLCASSTRTSGGAGDTQYFGPGTRLTVL.

The CDR3 DNA follows: TGTGCCAGCAGGGGGGGACTAGCGGCGGGCGCAGATACGCAGTATTTT. Protein sequence: CASRGGLAAGADTQYF. This rearrangement joins TRBV2 to TRBJ2-3; 11 bases are a match to TRBD2. Germline V gene lookup returns CDR1 SNHLY and CDR2 FYNNEI. The CDR3 loop spans 16 amino acids. V trimming: 6 bases; J trimming: 4 bases; junction bases outside the gene matches: 9.

The V and J genes are TRBV7-6 and TRBJ2-1; 8 bases agree with TRBD2. The CDR3 sequence is 15 residues long. CDR1 is SGHVS and CDR2 is FNYEAQ in the germline V gene. The V gene end was trimmed by 5 bases and the J gene end by 7 bases; junction bases not matched to a gene: 10. CDR3 nucleotides: TGTGCCAGCAGCCCCGGGGTAGCGGGGTCAAATGAGCAGTTCTTC. Encoded protein: CASSPGVAGSNEQFF.

The CDR3 loop is CASSFSGGAGQYF. The CDR3 DNA reads TGTGCCAGCAGTTTTTCCGGGGGGGCCGGCCAGTACTTC. The chain has TRBV12-3 or TRBV12-4 and TRBJ2-5, with TRBD2 identical over 8 bases. The J segment lost 10 bases and the V segment lost 3 bases, leaving 7 bases of the junction unmatched. There are 13 residues in the CDR3.

As DNA, the CDR3 is TGTGCCAGCAGTCAGGACAGGGGTAATCAGCCCCAGCATTTT. It encodes CASSQDRGNQPQHF. J is TRBJ1-5 and V is TRBV6-5; 9 bases are shared with TRBD1. There are 14 residues in the CDR3. CDR1 and CDR2 (germline): MNHEY, SVGAGI. V was pared by 5 bases and J by 4 bases, with 3 bases of the junction left unmatched.

This sequence joins TRBV19 and TRBJ2-6; D possibly corresponds to TRBD2 (5 bases). The V end lost 2 bases, the J end lost 0 bases, and 8 bases lay between the germline ends. CDR1 LNHDA and CDR2 SQIVND come from the germline V gene (reference sequence). CDR3 length: 16 residues. The CDR3 DNA reads TGTGCCAGTAGTATACTTGGGAGCTCTGGGGCCAACGTCCTGACTTTC. Its translation: CASSILGSSGANVLTF. Complete variable domain (other parts from reference TRBV19 and TRBJ2-6): DGGITQSPKYLFRKEGQNVTLSCEQNLNHDAMYWYRQDPGQGLRLIYYSQIVNDFQKGDIAEGYSVSREKKESFPLTVTSAQKNPTAFYLCASSILGSSGANVLTFGAGSRLTVL.

This chain links TRBV21-1 with TRBJ1-5. TRBV21-1 is labeled a pseudogene. This CDR3 region has 18 residues. The chain's CDR3 is CASSLSGPVGYSNQPQHF. The CDR3 nucleotides are TGTGCCAGCAGCTTAAGCGGGCCAGTGGGGTATAGCAATCAGCCCCAGCATTTT.

The rearrangement joins TRBV3-1 (or the pseudogene TRBV3-2) to TRBJ1-1, with a possible D match to TRBD1 (5 bases). CDR3 length: 16 amino acids. Per the germline V gene, CDR1 is LGHDT and CDR2 is YNNKEL (reference sequence). The ends were cut back, 5 bases at V and 5 bases at J, with 21 bases in the middle. The CDR3 protein is CASSGRQRPRDTEAFF. The DNA for the CDR3 is TGTGCCAGCAGCGGAAGACAGCGCCCTAGGGATACTGAAGCTTTCTTT.

The rearrangement uses TRBV3-1 (or the pseudogene TRBV3-2) and TRBJ1-1, with unresolved D. Germline values: CDR1 LGHDT, CDR2 YNNKEL (reference sequence). The CDR3 has 13 amino acids. V shed 1 base and J shed 6 bases, with 9 bases lying between them. CDR3 region: CASSQGEDSEAFF. The CDR3 bases are TGTGCCAGCAGCCAAGGGGAGGACTCTGAAGCTTTCTTT.

This clone was seen only once. This chain connects TRBV5-4 to TRBJ2-1, with D possibly being TRBD1 (6 bases). This CDR3 comprises 14 residues. V was trimmed by 0 bases and J by 8 bases, leaving 12 bases between them. CDR1 is SGHNT, CDR2 YYREEE, per germline (reference sequence). The CDR3 coding sequence is TGTGCCAGCAGCTTGGGCAGGGGTAGCCATGAGCAGTTCTTC. Translating it yields CASSLGRGSHEQFF.

This clone has only a few counts. V usage is TRBV7-2 and J usage is TRBJ1-1; D gene unclear. The CDR3 totals 13 residues. Germline assignment: CDR1 SGHTA and CDR2 FQGNSA. The ends were cut back, 1 base at V and 1 base at J, with 4 bases in the middle. DNA for the CDR3: TGTGCCAGCAGCTTAGACAGGAACACTGAAGCTTTCTTT. It yields the protein CASSLDRNTEAFF.